This T cell receptor (beta chain) is drawn from a study of ipilimumab plus nivolumab after autologous stem cell transplantation. The data were produced by immunoSEQ multiplex PCR, yet TCRdb's version contains in-frame clones alone and is incomplete. The sample yields tens of thousands of clones, 80% to 95% seen once. Patients received nivolumab 3 mg/kg at weeks 1, 4, 7, 10, then fortnightly to week 26. This material consisted of PBMCs, taken in a trial of ipilimumab plus nivolumab as post-transplant consolidation. The clonotype was recovered from a male donor with multiple myeloma.

This CDR3 reads CASSWVGGNIQYF. The CDR3 coding sequence is TGTGCCAGTAGCTGGGTAGGCGGAAACATTCAGTACTTC. V gene TRBV19 combines with J gene TRBJ2-4; no clear D. The ends were cut back, 6 bases at V and 6 bases at J, with 12 bases in the middle. This CDR3 spans 13 amino acids. Germline CDR1 and CDR2: LNHDA and SQIVND (reference sequence).